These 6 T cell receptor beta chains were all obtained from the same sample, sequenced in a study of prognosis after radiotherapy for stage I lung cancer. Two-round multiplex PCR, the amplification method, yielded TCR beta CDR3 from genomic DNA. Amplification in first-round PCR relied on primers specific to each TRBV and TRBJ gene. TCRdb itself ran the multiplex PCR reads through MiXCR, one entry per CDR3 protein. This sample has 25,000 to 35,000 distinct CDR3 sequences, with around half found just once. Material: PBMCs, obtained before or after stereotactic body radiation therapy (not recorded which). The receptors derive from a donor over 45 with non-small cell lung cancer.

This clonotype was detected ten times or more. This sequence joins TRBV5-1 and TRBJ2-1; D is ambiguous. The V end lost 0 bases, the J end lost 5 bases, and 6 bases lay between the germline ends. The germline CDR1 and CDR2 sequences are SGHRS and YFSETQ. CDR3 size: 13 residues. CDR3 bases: TGCGCCAGCAGCTTGGGCGATAACAATGAGCAGTTCTTC. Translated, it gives CASSLGDNNEQFF.

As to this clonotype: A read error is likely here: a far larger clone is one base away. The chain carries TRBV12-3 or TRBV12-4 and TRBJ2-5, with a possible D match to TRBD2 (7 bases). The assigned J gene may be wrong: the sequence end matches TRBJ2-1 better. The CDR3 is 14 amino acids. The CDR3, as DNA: TGTGCCAGCAGGACACAGGGTGGGGGGGGTGAGCAGTTCTTC. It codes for CASRTQGGGGEQFF.

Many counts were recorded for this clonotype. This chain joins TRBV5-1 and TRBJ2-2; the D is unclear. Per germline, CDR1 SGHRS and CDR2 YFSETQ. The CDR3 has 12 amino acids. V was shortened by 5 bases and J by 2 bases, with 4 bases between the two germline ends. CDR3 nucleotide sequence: TGCGCCAGCAGACCTAACACCGGGGAGCTGTTTTTT. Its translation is CASRPNTGELFF.

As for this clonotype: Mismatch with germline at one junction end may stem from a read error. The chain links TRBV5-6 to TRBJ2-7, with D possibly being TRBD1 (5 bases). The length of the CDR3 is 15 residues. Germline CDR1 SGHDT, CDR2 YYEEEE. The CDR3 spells CASILALNRSYEQYF. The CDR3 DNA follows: TGTGCCAGCATCTTGGCCTTAAACAGGTCGTACGAGCAGTACTTC.

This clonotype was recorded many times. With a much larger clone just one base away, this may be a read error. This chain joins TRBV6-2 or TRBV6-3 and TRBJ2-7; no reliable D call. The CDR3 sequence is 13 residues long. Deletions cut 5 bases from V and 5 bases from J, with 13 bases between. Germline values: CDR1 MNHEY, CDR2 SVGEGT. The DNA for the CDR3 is TGTGCCAGCAGTCACGAGAGCTACGACGAGCAGTACTTC. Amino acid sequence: CASSHESYDEQYF.

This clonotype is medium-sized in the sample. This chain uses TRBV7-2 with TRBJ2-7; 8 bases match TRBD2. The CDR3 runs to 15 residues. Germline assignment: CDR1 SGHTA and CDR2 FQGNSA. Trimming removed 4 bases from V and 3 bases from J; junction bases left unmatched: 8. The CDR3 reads CASSSAPGGSYEQYF. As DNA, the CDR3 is TGTGCCAGCAGCTCCGCTCCGGGGGGGAGCTACGAGCAGTACTTC. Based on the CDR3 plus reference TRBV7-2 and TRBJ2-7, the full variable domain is GAGVSQSPSNKVTEKGKDVELRCDPISGHTALYWYRQSLGQGLEFLIYFQGNSAPDKSGLPSDRFSAERTGGSVSTLTIQRTQQEDSAVYLCASSSAPGGSYEQYFGPGTRLTVT.